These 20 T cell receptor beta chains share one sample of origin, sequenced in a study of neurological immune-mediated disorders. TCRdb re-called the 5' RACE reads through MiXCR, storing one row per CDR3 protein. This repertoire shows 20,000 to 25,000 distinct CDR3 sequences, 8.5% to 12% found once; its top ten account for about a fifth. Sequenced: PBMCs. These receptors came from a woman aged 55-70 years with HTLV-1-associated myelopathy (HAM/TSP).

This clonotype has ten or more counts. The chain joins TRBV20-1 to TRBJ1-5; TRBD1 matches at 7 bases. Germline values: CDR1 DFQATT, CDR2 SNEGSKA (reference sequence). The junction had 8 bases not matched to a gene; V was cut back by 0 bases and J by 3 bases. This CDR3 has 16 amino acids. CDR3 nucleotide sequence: TGCAGTGCTAGAGATCCTCGACAGGGACCCAATCAGCCCCAGCATTTT. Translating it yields CSARDPRQGPNQPQHF.

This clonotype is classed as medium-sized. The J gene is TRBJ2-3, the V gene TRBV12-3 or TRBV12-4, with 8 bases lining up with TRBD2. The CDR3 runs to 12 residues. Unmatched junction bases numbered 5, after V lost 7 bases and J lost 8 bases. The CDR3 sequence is CASKSGRGTQYF. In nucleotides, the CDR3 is TGTGCCAGCAAGTCCGGGAGGGGTACGCAGTATTTT.

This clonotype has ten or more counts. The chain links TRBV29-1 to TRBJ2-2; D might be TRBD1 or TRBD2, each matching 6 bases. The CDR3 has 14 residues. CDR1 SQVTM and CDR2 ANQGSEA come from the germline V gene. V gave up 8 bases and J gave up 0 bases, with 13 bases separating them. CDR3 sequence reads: CSTLGGTNTGELFF. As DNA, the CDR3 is TGCAGCACCCTCGGGGGCACGAACACCGGGGAGCTGTTTTTT.

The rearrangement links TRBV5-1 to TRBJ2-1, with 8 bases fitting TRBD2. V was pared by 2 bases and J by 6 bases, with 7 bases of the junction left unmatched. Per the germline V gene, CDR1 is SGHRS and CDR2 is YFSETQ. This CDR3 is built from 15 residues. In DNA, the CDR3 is TGCGCCAGCAGCTTCGACGGGGGGGCGGCCAATGAGCAGTTCTTC. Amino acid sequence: CASSFDGGAANEQFF. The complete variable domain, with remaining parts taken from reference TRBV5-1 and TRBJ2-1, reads KAGVTQTPRYLIKTRGQQVTLSCSPISGHRSVSWYQQTPGQGLQFLFEYFSETQRNKGNFPGRFSGRQFSNSRSEMNVSTLELGDSALYLCASSFDGGAANEQFFGPGTRLTVL.

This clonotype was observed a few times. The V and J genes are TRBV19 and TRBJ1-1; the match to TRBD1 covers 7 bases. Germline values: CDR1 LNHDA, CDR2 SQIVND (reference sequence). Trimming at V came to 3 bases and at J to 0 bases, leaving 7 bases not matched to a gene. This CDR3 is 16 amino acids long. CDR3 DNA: TGTGCCAGTAGTATGGACAGGAGAGAGATGAACACTGAAGCTTTCTTT. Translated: CASSMDRREMNTEAFF. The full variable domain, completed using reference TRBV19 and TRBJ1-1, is DGGITQSPKYLFRKEGQNVTLSCEQNLNHDAMYWYRQDPGQGLRLIYYSQIVNDFQKGDIAEGYSVSREKKESFPLTVTSAQKNPTAFYLCASSMDRREMNTEAFFGQGTRLTVV.

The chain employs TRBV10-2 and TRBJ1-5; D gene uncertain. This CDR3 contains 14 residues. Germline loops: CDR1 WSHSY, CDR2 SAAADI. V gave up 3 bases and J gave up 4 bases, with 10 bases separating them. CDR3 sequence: CASSEVGRNQPQHF. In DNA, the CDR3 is TGCGCCAGCAGTGAAGTCGGGCGTAATCAGCCCCAGCATTTT.

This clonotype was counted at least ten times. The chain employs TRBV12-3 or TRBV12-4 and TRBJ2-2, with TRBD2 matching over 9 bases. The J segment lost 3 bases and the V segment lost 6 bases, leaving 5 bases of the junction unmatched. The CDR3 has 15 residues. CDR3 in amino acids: CASSRRLADTGELFF. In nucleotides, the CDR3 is TGTGCCAGCAGCCGCAGACTAGCGGACACCGGGGAGCTGTTTTTT.

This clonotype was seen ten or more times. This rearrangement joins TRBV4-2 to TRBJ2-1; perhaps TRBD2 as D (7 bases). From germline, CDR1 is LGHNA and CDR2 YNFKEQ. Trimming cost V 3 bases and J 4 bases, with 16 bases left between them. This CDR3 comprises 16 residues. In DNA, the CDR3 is TGTGCCAGCAGCCAGGCCCGGGGGGCGGAATACAATGAGCAGTTCTTC. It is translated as CASSQARGAEYNEQFF.

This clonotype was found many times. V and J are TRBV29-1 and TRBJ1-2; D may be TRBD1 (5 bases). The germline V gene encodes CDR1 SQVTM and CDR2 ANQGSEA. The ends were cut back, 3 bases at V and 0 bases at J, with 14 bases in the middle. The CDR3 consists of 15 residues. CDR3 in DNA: TGCAGCGTTGACGTCCAGGGACGCACTAACTATGGCTACACCTTC. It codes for CSVDVQGRTNYGYTF.

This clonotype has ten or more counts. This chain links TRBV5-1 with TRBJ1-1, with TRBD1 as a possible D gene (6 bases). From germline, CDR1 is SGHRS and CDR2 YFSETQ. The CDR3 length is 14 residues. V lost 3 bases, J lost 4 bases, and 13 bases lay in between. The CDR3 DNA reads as TGCGCCAGCAGCTACAGGGAAGGGGGCACTGAAGCTTTCTTT. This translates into CASSYREGGTEAFF.

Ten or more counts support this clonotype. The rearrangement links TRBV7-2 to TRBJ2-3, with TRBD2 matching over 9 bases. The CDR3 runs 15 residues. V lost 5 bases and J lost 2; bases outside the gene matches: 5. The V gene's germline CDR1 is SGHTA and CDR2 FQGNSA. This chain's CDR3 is CASSRLAGPTDTQYF. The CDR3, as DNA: TGTGCCAGCAGCCGCCTAGCGGGGCCCACAGATACGCAGTATTTT.

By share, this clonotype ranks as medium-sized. The CDR3 loop is CSARRHEYNEQFF. CDR3 DNA sequence: TGCAGTGCTAGACGGCACGAGTACAATGAGCAGTTCTTC. The chain recombines TRBV20-1 with TRBJ2-1; D gene unclear. Germline CDR1 and CDR2: DFQATT and SNEGSKA (reference sequence). V gave up 2 bases and J gave up 4 bases, with 9 bases separating them. CDR3 length equals 13 residues.

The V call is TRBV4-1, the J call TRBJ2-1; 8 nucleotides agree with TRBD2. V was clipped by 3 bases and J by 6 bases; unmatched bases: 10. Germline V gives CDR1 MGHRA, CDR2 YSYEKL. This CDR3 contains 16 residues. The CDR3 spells CASSHPGTRTPNEQFF. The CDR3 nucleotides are TGCGCCAGCAGCCACCCCGGGACTAGGACCCCCAATGAGCAGTTCTTC.

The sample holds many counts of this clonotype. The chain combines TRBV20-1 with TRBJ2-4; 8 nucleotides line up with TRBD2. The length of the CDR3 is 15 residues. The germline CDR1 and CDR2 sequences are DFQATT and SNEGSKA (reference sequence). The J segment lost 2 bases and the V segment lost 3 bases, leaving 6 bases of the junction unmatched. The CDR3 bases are TGCAGTGCTAGTTGGAGCGGGGGTTCCAAAAACATTCAGTACTTC. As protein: CSASWSGGSKNIQYF.

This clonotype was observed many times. This CDR3 reads CASSLAVKGDGYTF. Written as DNA, the CDR3 is TGCGCCAGCAGCTTGGCCGTAAAGGGGGATGGCTACACCTTC. The rearrangement links TRBV5-1 to TRBJ1-2, with a tentative D call TRBD1 (6 bases). Germline assignment: CDR1 SGHRS and CDR2 YFSETQ. The V gene lost 0 bases and the J gene lost 6 bases, with 12 bases spanning the gap. The CDR3 spans 14 residues.

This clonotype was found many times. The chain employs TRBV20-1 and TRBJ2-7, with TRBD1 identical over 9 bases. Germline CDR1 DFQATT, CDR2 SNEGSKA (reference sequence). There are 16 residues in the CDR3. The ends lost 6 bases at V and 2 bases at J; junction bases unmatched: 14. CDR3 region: CSATGPTGGMAYEQYF. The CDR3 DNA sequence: TGCAGTGCCACGGGCCCTACAGGGGGCATGGCCTACGAGCAGTACTTC.

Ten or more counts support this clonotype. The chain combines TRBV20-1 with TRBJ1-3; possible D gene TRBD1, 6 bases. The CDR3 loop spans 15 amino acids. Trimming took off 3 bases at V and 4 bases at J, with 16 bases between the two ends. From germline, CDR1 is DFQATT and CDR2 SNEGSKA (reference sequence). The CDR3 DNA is TGCAGTGCTAGCTTACCGGGGGCGGGGGGAAACACCATATATTTT. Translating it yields CSASLPGAGGNTIYF.

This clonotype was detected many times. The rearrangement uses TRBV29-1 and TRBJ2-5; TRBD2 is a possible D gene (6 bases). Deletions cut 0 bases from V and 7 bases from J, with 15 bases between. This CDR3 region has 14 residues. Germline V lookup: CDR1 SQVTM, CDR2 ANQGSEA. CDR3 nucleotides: TGCAGCGTTGAAGAGGTAGCGGAAAGGAGGACCCAGTACTTC. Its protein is CSVEEVAERRTQYF.

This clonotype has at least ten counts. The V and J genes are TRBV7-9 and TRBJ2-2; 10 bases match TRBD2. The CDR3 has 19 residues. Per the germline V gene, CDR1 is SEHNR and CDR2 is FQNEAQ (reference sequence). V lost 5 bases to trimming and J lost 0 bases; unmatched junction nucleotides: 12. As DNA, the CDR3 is TGTGCCAGCAGCGGGTTCAGGACTAGCGGTAAAACGAACACCGGGGAGCTGTTTTTT. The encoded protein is CASSGFRTSGKTNTGELFF.

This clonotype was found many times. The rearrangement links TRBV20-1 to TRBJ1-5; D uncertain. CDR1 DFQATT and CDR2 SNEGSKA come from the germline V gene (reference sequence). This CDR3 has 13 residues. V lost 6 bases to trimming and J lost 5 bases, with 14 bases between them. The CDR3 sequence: CSALTVQDQPQHF. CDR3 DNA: TGCAGTGCACTGACCGTCCAGGATCAGCCCCAGCATTTT.